Listed below are T cell receptor beta chains from one sample, sequenced in a study of blood T cell repertoires in COVID-19. TCRdb keeps only in-frame clones here, not all; method: immunoSEQ multiplex PCR. The top ten clones hold approximately 4.7% of a sample with fewer than 400,000 clones, roughly 90% of them seen once. The sequenced material came from PBMCs or T cells enriched from blood (not recorded which). The receptors were gathered from a man aged 55 to 69 who had recovered from COVID-19. Each CDR3 is given with its conserved first and last residue. The D gene is left open where the match is weak. Expanded clones are given a class, and other clones once, few, many or no size at all.

TRBD1	TRBV15	TRBJ2-5	.	TGTGCCACCAGCAGACCAGACAGGGGGCGAGGGGAGACCCAGTACTTC	CATSRPDRGRGETQYF
TRBD2	TRBV5-1	TRBJ2-7	.	TGCGCCAGCAGCCGGACTAGCGGGAGCTACGAGCAGTACTTC	CASSRTSGSYEQYF
TRBD2	TRBV5-1	TRBJ2-4	.	TGCGCCAGCAGCTTAGGAGCGGGGGACATTCAGTACTTC	CASSLGAGDIQYF
TRBD2	TRBV7-7	TRBJ2-1	.	TGTGCTAGCAGCTTACGGTCTCTAGCGGGAGGCACCTCCTACAATGAGCAGTTCTTC	CASSLRSLAGGTSYNEQFF
TRBD1	TRBV19	TRBJ1-2	.	TGTGCCAGTAGCCCGGACAGGGGCCAGGCCTATGGCTACACCTTC	CASSPDRGQAYGYTF
TRBD1	TRBV6-2/TRBV6-3	TRBJ1-5	.	TGTGCCAGCAGTCAGCGACAGGGGCGCCAGCCCCAGCATTTT	CASSQRQGRQPQHF
.	TRBV28	TRBJ2-4	.	TGTGCCAGCAGTTTAGCGGGAGCAGGGGTCAAAAACATTCAGTACTTC	CASSLAGAGVKNIQYF
TRBD1	TRBV6-5	TRBJ2-1	.	TGTGCCAGCAGCCCAGACAGGGGGCTAGAGCAGTTCTTC	CASSPDRGLEQFF
.	TRBV2	TRBJ1-2	.	TGTGCCAGCACCAGGGCGAACAGGAACTATGGCTACACCTTC	CASTRANRNYGYTF
.	TRBV9	TRBJ2-7	once	TGTGCCAGCAGCCCCTCCCCCGACGAGCAGTACTTC	CASSPSPDEQYF
TRBD2	TRBV5-1	TRBJ2-1	.	TGCGCCAGCAGCTTGGCTTTATTAGCGGGAGGTTCAGTGTCGGATGAGCAGTTCTTC	CASSLALLAGGSVSDEQFF
.	TRBV6-5	TRBJ1-5	.	TGTGCCAGCAGTCACAGGGACGGGCGCAATCAGCCCCAGCATTTT	CASSHRDGRNQPQHF
.	TRBV30	TRBJ1-2	.	TGTGCCTGGAGTGTAAGACTGCGCTATGGCTACACCTTC	CAWSVRLRYGYTF
TRBD1	TRBV11-3	TRBJ2-6	.	TGTGCCAGCAGTGGACAGGGGCTAGCCTCCTCTGGGGCCAACGTCCTGACTTTC	CASSGQGLASSGANVLTF
TRBD2	TRBV4-2	TRBJ2-4	few	TGTGCCAGCAGCCGCGGGACTAGCGGGAAAGGCATTCAGTACTTC	CASSRGTSGKGIQYF
.	TRBV28	TRBJ1-2	.	TGTGCCAGCAGTTTGGGGCAGAACTATGGCTACACCTTC	CASSLGQNYGYTF
.	TRBV10-3	TRBJ2-2	.	TGTGCCATCTCGCAGGGGATAAACACCGGGGAGCTGTTTTTT	CAISQGINTGELFF
.	TRBV29-1	TRBJ2-1	.	TGCAGCGTTGTAAACACAGGGTCGGCACACAATGAGCAGTTCTTC	CSVVNTGSAHNEQFF
TRBD2	TRBV5-4	TRBJ2-1	.	TGTGCCAGCAGCTCCCTAGCGGGAGTGTCCTACAATGAGCAGTTCTTC	CASSSLAGVSYNEQFF
TRBD2	TRBV27	TRBJ2-7	once	TGTGCCACCGCGGATAGCGCGCGGGAGGGAACCTACGAGCAGTACTTC	CATADSAREGTYEQYF
.	TRBV2	TRBJ2-7	.	TGTGCCAGCAGTGCTCAGGGGCTCGAGCAGTACTTC	CASSAQGLEQYF
TRBD2	TRBV6-6	TRBJ2-1	.	TGTGCCAGCAGTTCGACTAGCGGGAGGGACAATGAGCAGTTCTTC	CASSSTSGRDNEQFF
.	TRBV18	TRBJ2-2	.	TGTGCCAGCTCACCCGACAGTAACACCGGGGAGCTGTTTTTT	CASSPDSNTGELFF
TRBD2	TRBV19	TRBJ2-5	few	TGTGCCAGTAATAAAGTAGGACTAGCGGGAGGGTGGGAGACCCAGTACTTC	CASNKVGLAGGWETQYF
TRBD2	TRBV5-1	TRBJ2-3	.	TGCGCCAGCAGCTTACTAGCGGGAGGCTTAGATACGCAGTATTTT	CASSLLAGGLDTQYF
TRBD1	TRBV18	TRBJ2-1	.	TGTGCCAGCTCACCAGGGACAGAAACCTATGAGCAGTTCTTC	CASSPGTETYEQFF
.	TRBV7-2	TRBJ2-1	.	TGTGCCAGCAGCTTAGTTTTCGGACTCACCTACAATGAGCAGTTCTTC	CASSLVFGLTYNEQFF
.	TRBV21-1	TRBJ1-6	.	TGTGCCAGCAGACAAGAATTTATGGATTCACCCCTCCACTTT	CASRQEFMDSPLHF
TRBD1	TRBV6-5	TRBJ2-7	.	TGTGCCAGCACCCACCGGCAGGGGGCCTACGAGCAGTACTTC	CASTHRQGAYEQYF
.	TRBV2	TRBJ1-3	.	TGTGCCAGCAGTGAACAGGGTTCTGGAAACACCATATATTTT	CASSEQGSGNTIYF
TRBD2	TRBV9	TRBJ2-3	once	TGTGCCAGCAGCGTAGTCACTAGCGGGGGACTATCAGATACGCAGTATTTT	CASSVVTSGGLSDTQYF
TRBD2	TRBV19	TRBJ2-5	.	TGTGCCAGTACAGATAGCGGGAGAGGTGAGACCCAGTACTTC	CASTDSGRGETQYF
.	TRBV24-1	TRBJ2-1	.	TGTGCCACCAGTGACTTCCTAGTCAATGAGCAGTTCTTC	CATSDFLVNEQFF
.	TRBV24-1	TRBJ1-1	.	TGTGCCACCAGCCACGGTGCCGTAATTTTACAGGGGAACACTGAAGCTTTCTTT	CATSHGAVILQGNTEAFF
TRBD1	TRBV15	TRBJ2-2	few	TGTGCCACCAGAACAATAACAGGGGGCAAGACCGGGGAGCTGTTTTTT	CATRTITGGKTGELFF
TRBD2	TRBV13	TRBJ2-3	once	TGTGCCAGCAGCTTCGATAGGCCCGGTACTAGCGGGAGAGGGACGCAGTATTTT	CASSFDRPGTSGRGTQYF
TRBD1	TRBV2	TRBJ1-5	once	TGTGCCAGCAGGGCGACAGGGGGCGCGCAGCCCCAGCATTTT	CASRATGGAQPQHF
.	TRBV6-1	TRBJ2-7	.	TGTGCCAGCAGTCCGGGGGTTGTCGAGCAGTACTTC	CASSPGVVEQYF
TRBD1	TRBV19	TRBJ2-2	.	TGTGCCAGTATCGCAGGGGGACGGACCGGGGAGCTGTTTTTT	CASIAGGRTGELFF
TRBD2	TRBV19	TRBJ2-1	once	TGTGCCAGTAATGGCGGGAGGACCGCGGGTGAGCAGTTCTTC	CASNGGRTAGEQFF
TRBD1	TRBV29-1	TRBJ2-3	.	TGCAGCGTTGATAGACAGGGGTATAGCACAGATACGCAGTATTTT	CSVDRQGYSTDTQYF
TRBD2	TRBV28	TRBJ2-2	.	TGTGCCAGCAGTTTAATTCGACTAGCGGGAGAAGGGGCCGGGGAGCTGTTTTTT	CASSLIRLAGEGAGELFF
TRBD2	TRBV6-5	TRBJ2-1	.	TGTGCCAGCAGTTACGGGACTATAAGTGAGCAGTTCTTC	CASSYGTISEQFF
.	TRBV7-3	TRBJ1-3	.	TGTGCCAGCAGCCAGGCAGGAAACTCTGGAAACACCATATATTTT	CASSQAGNSGNTIYF
.	TRBV6-5	TRBJ1-3	.	TGTGCCAGCAGTTTTGGACGAGGGTTCTCTGGAAACACCATATATTTT	CASSFGRGFSGNTIYF